Sequencing of this T cell receptor (beta chain) was carried out in a study of response to subunit inactivated influenza vaccine. Notes on the study in general: Few additional T cells are recruited per seasonal influenza vaccination, authors suggested.

Regarding this clonotype: The antigen remains unidentified. The junction departs from the called germline gene at one end, perhaps through a read error.

TCRdb used MiXCR to reprocess the RT-PCR reads, holding one entry per CDR3 protein. Here the sample spans approximately 500,000 distinct CDR3 sequences, approximately 13% being singletons. Germline V gene lookup returns CDR1 SQVTM and CDR2 ANQGSEA. This CDR3 is built from 13 residues. The specimen was PBMCs from blood, collected roughly 45 days after vaccination. V is TRBV29-1 and J is TRBJ2-3; D may be TRBD1 or TRBD2 (5 bases each). The receptor's source is a man aged 50-59 years who received an inactivated influenza vaccine. The CDR3 DNA reads TGCTGCGTTGAGGGACGGATCACAGATACGCAGTATTTT. Translation gives CCVEGRITDTQYF.